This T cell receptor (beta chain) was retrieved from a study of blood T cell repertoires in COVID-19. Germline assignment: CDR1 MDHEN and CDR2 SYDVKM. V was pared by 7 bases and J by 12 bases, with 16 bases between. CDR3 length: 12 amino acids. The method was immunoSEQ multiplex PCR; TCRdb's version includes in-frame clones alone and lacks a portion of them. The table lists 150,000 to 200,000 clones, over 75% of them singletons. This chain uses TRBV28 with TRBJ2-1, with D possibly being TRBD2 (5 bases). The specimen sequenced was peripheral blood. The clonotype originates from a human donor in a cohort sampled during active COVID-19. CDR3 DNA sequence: TGTGCCAGCATCGCGAAAGGGAGACGGCAGTTCTTC. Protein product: CASIAKGRRQFF.